This entry lists 30 T cell receptor beta chains sequenced from one sample in a study of CD8 T cells in Susac syndrome. Random hexamers primed reverse transcription of roughly 0.45 to 1 ug RNA. MiXCR, applied by TCRdb to the immunoSEQ multiplex PCR reads, yields one record per CDR3 protein. The sample lists 200,000 to 250,000 distinct CDR3 sequences, about 95% occurring once. The sequencing sample was made of CD4+ T cells from PBMCs. These receptors all come from a human donor with multiple sclerosis.

The chain employs TRBV30 and TRBJ2-7; the match to TRBD1 covers 9 bases. The length of the CDR3 is 13 residues. Germline V lookup: CDR1 GTSNPN, CDR2 SVGIG (reference sequence). After removal of 4 bases from V and 5 bases from J, the junction contained 6 bases not matched to a gene. The CDR3 region is CAWTRDRVHEQYF. The CDR3 nucleotides read TGTGCCTGGACGAGGGACAGGGTCCACGAGCAGTACTTC.

This chain connects TRBV3-1 to TRBJ1-4; D remains unclear. Per the germline V gene, CDR1 is LGHDT and CDR2 is YNNKEL (reference sequence). V dropped 0 bases and J dropped 8 bases, with 10 bases sitting between them. The CDR3 totals 14 residues. The CDR3 coding sequence is TGTGCCAGCAGCCAAGAAGGTCTCTCCGAAAAACTGTTTTTT. It yields the protein CASSQEGLSEKLFF.

The rearrangement joins TRBV5-4 to TRBJ2-5, with no clear D. Germline V gene lookup returns CDR1 SGHNT and CDR2 YYREEE (reference sequence). V was shortened by 4 bases and J by 4 bases, with 14 bases between the two germline ends. This CDR3 spans 14 amino acids. The CDR3 loop reads CASSRWTVPETQYF. CDR3 in DNA: TGTGCCAGCAGCCGCTGGACGGTCCCAGAGACCCAGTACTTC. Full variable domain (outside the CDR3, taken from reference TRBV5-4 and TRBJ2-5): ETGVTQSPTHLIKTRGQQVTLRCSSQSGHNTVSWYQQALGQGPQFIFQYYREEENGRGNFPPRFSGLQFPNYSSELNVNALELDDSALYLCASSRWTVPETQYFGPGTRLLVL.

The J gene is TRBJ2-5, the V gene TRBV29-1; 10 nucleotides line up with TRBD1. Germline V CDR1 and CDR2: SQVTM, ANQGSEA. The CDR3 extends over 15 amino acids. The ends lost 5 bases at V and 4 bases at J; junction bases unmatched: 10. CDR3 region: CSVMTGTGELETQYF. The CDR3 DNA follows: TGCAGCGTTATGACCGGGACAGGGGAATTAGAGACCCAGTACTTC.

The chain carries TRBV29-1 and TRBJ2-6; possible D gene TRBD2, 5 bases. V lost 5 bases, J lost 4 bases, and 18 bases lay in between. The length of the CDR3 is 16 residues. The germline V gene has CDR1 SQVTM and CDR2 ANQGSEA. Here the CDR3 reads CSVYGPGKAGANVLTF. In DNA, the CDR3 is TGCAGCGTTTATGGACCGGGGAAAGCGGGGGCCAACGTCCTGACTTTC.

The chain joins TRBV20-1 to TRBJ1-6; 10 bases match TRBD1. Germline CDR1 is DFQATT and CDR2 is SNEGSKA (reference sequence). This CDR3 is 13 amino acids long. After removal of 3 bases from V and 8 bases from J, the junction contained 1 base not matched to a gene. CDR3 sequence: CSASGQGDSPLHF. In nucleotides, the CDR3 is TGCAGTGCTAGTGGACAGGGGGATTCACCCCTCCACTTT.

The rearrangement joins TRBV7-9 to TRBJ1-2, with 7 bases matching TRBD1. The CDR3 is made up of 13 amino acids. The ends lost 3 bases at V and 8 bases at J; junction bases unmatched: 6. Germline V lookup: CDR1 SEHNR, CDR2 FQNEAQ (reference sequence). CDR3: CASSLETGSGYTF. The DNA of the CDR3 is TGTGCCAGCAGCTTGGAGACAGGGTCCGGCTACACCTTC.

This clonotype showed up just once. This chain connects TRBV20-1 to TRBJ2-5, with 9 bases lining up with TRBD2. The CDR3 extends over 15 amino acids. Germline CDR1 reads DFQATT; CDR2 reads SNEGSKA (reference sequence). After removal of 6 bases from V and 3 bases from J, the junction contained 11 bases not matched to a gene. CDR3 DNA: TGCAGTGCCAGGGGGAGCGGGGGGAAAAAAGAGACCCAGTACTTC. This encodes CSARGSGGKKETQYF.

The chain uses TRBV11-2 and TRBJ2-5; 7 bases match TRBD1. Germline V gene sequence: CDR1 SGHAT, CDR2 FQNNGV. The CDR3 has 15 residues. Germline trimming cut 5 bases from V and 3 bases from J; bases unmatched to any gene: 9. The CDR3: CASSVGLGQKETQYF. CDR3 DNA: TGTGCCAGCAGCGTAGGATTGGGACAGAAAGAGACCCAGTACTTC.

The chain uses TRBV29-1 and TRBJ2-5; 14 bases fit TRBD2. The CDR3 extends over 16 amino acids. The germline V gene encodes CDR1 SQVTM and CDR2 ANQGSEA. Unmatched junction bases numbered 10, after V lost 6 bases and J lost 4 bases. CDR3 nucleotide sequence: TGCAGCGTACCCGGGACTAGCGGGAGTATTGTAGAGACCCAGTACTTC. The encoded protein is CSVPGTSGSIVETQYF.

This clonotype has just one count. This chain uses TRBV19 with TRBJ2-1; D is possibly TRBD2 (6 bases). Germline lookup yields CDR1 LNHDA and CDR2 SQIVND (reference sequence). V was cut by 1 base and J by 7 bases, with 11 bases left in between. This CDR3 region has 14 residues. Here the CDR3 reads CASSIVSGGNEQFF. In DNA form, the CDR3 reads TGTGCCAGTAGTATAGTAAGTGGGGGGAATGAGCAGTTCTTC. The whole variable domain, filled in from reference TRBV19 and TRBJ2-1, reads DGGITQSPKYLFRKEGQNVTLSCEQNLNHDAMYWYRQDPGQGLRLIYYSQIVNDFQKGDIAEGYSVSREKKESFPLTVTSAQKNPTAFYLCASSIVSGGNEQFFGPGTRLTVL.

This chain connects TRBV20-1 to TRBJ2-2, with D maybe TRBD2 (5 bases). Germline V gene lookup returns CDR1 DFQATT and CDR2 SNEGSKA (reference sequence). The CDR3 length is 11 residues. The germline V and J ends were trimmed by 6 bases and 5 bases, with 7 bases remaining between them. CDR3 loop: CSATRTGELFF. In DNA form, the CDR3 reads TGCAGTGCAACTAGAACCGGGGAGCTGTTTTTT.

This rearrangement joins TRBV3-1 to TRBJ1-6; tentatively, D is TRBD1 (5 bases). This CDR3 has 16 residues. V lost 0 bases, J lost 9 bases, and 15 bases lay in between. The V gene's germline CDR1 is LGHDT and CDR2 YNNKEL (reference sequence). The CDR3 region is CASSQDRGTASSPLHF. DNA of the CDR3: TGTGCCAGCAGCCAAGATAGGGGTACAGCTAGTTCACCCCTCCACTTT.

The chain couples TRBV27 to TRBJ2-6; no firm D call. This CDR3 comprises 14 residues. V was pared by 6 bases and J by 4 bases, with 10 bases between. Germline-derived CDR1 and CDR2 are MNHEY and SMNVEV (reference sequence). The CDR3 DNA is TGTGCCAGCAGCGACGGCGTCGGGGCCAACGTCCTGACTTTC. Its translation is CASSDGVGANVLTF. The whole variable domain, remainder taken from reference TRBV27 and TRBJ2-6, is EAQVTQNPRYLITVTGKKLTVTCSQNMNHEYMSWYRQDPGLGLRQIYYSMNVEVTDKGDVPEGYKVSRKEKRNFPLILESPSPNQTSLYFCASSDGVGANVLTFGAGSRLTVL.

The genes are TRBV6-2 or TRBV6-3 and TRBJ1-5; D is ambiguous. V was cut by 7 bases and J by 2 bases, with 12 bases left in between. This CDR3 comprises 14 residues. Germline V lookup: CDR1 MNHEY, CDR2 SVGEGT. The CDR3 sequence: CASTSSRGNQPQHF. CDR3 DNA: TGTGCCAGCACCTCAAGCCGGGGCAATCAGCCCCAGCATTTT.

The CDR3 protein is CASSPLGGPPLHF. The CDR3 nucleotides read TGTGCCAGCAGCCCCCTCGGGGGGCCACCCCTCCACTTT. The chain is built from TRBV7-3 and TRBJ1-6; possible D gene TRBD1, 6 bases. The germline CDR1 and CDR2 sequences are SGHTA and FQGTGA. CDR3 length: 13 amino acids. The ends were cut back, 5 bases at V and 11 bases at J, with 13 bases in the middle.

The rearrangement links TRBV5-6 to TRBJ1-2; D is undetermined. Germline-derived CDR1 and CDR2 are SGHDT and YYEEEE. This CDR3 is built from 14 residues. The V end lost 1 base, the J end lost 1 base, and 8 bases lay between the germline ends. CDR3 nucleotide sequence: TGTGCCAGCAGCTTGTCGTGGGGTAACTATGGCTACACCTTC. This encodes CASSLSWGNYGYTF.

This clonotype was picked up a small number of times. The J gene is TRBJ2-5, the V gene TRBV12-3 or TRBV12-4, with D possibly TRBD1 on 5 matching bases. The CDR3 length is 13 residues. The germline V and J ends were trimmed by 0 bases and 5 bases, with 7 bases remaining between them. The DNA for the CDR3 is TGTGCCAGCAGTTTAGCAGGGGTGGAGACCCAGTACTTC. Residues: CASSLAGVETQYF.

This clonotype appeared a single time. Here the CDR3 DNA reads TGTGCCAGCAGTGCCAGGGTAAACACTGAAGCTTTCTTT. Translating it yields CASSARVNTEAFF. This chain links TRBV9 with TRBJ1-1; a weak D match, TRBD1 (5 bases). The length of the CDR3 is 13 residues. Germline CDR1 SGDLS, CDR2 YYNGEE. V lost 5 bases to trimming and J lost 2 bases, with 10 bases between them.

The V gene is TRBV15, the J gene TRBJ2-5, with 7 bases identical to TRBD2. CDR3 length equals 15 residues. V gave up 1 base and J gave up 4 bases; unmatched junction bases: 6. Germline V gene lookup returns CDR1 LNHNV and CDR2 YYDKDF (reference sequence). CDR3 bases: TGTGCCACCAGCAGAGGGTGGGAGGGGACAGAGACCCAGTACTTC. As protein: CATSRGWEGTETQYF.

The sample holds one count of this clonotype. The V gene is TRBV14, the J gene TRBJ2-3; no firm D call. Germline V gene data show CDR1 as SGHDN and CDR2 as FVKESK. This CDR3 contains 12 residues. Trimming left V 4 bases short and J 6 bases short, with 8 bases between. DNA of the CDR3: TGTGCCAGCAGCCCAACGTCGGATACGCAGTATTTT. It encodes CASSPTSDTQYF.

V is TRBV3-1 and J is TRBJ2-7, with 8 bases fitting TRBD1. Germline V gives CDR1 LGHDT, CDR2 YNNKEL (reference sequence). The CDR3 spans 14 residues. With 4 bases clipped from V and 3 bases from J, the junction kept 5 bases outside the gene matches. The CDR3 here is CASSRQGFGYEQYF. CDR3 nucleotides: TGTGCCAGCAGCCGACAGGGGTTTGGCTACGAGCAGTACTTC.

The chain employs TRBV20-1 and TRBJ2-7; 10 nucleotides line up with TRBD2. This CDR3 spans 13 amino acids. Germline loops: CDR1 DFQATT, CDR2 SNEGSKA (reference sequence). The V gene end was trimmed by 3 bases and the J gene end by 5 bases; junction bases not matched to a gene: 4. DNA for the CDR3: TGCAGTGCTAGCGCCCTAGCGGGAGACGAGCAGTACTTC. Translated, it gives CSASALAGDEQYF.

The J gene is TRBJ1-2, the V gene TRBV7-2; D gene uncertain. CDR1 SGHTA and CDR2 FQGNSA come from the germline V gene. This CDR3 spans 14 amino acids. The V and J ends lost 7 bases and 2 bases respectively, with 14 bases between them. In nucleotides, the CDR3 is TGTGCCAGCAAAGGTCGCGTCCTCAACTATGGCTACACCTTC. Its translation is CASKGRVLNYGYTF.

The gene calls are TRBV14 and TRBJ2-7; D is unresolved. The CDR3 sequence is 14 residues long. V was trimmed by 7 bases and J by 2 bases, leaving 15 bases between them. Germline-derived CDR1 and CDR2 are SGHDN and FVKESK. CDR3: CASTRSTQPYEQYF. The CDR3 region has the DNA TGTGCCAGCACCCGCTCAACCCAGCCCTACGAGCAGTACTTC.

The V and J genes are TRBV12-3 or TRBV12-4 and TRBJ1-2; 10 nucleotides match TRBD1. The CDR3 is 16 residues long. V lost 7 bases, J lost 3 bases, and 11 bases stayed unmatched. The CDR3 reads CASTEPDRGLDYGYTF. The CDR3 bases are TGTGCCAGCACCGAACCTGACAGGGGGCTGGACTATGGCTACACCTTC.

The rearrangement uses TRBV7-2 and TRBJ1-5; no reliable D call. Germline V gene sequence: CDR1 SGHTA, CDR2 FQGNSA. This CDR3 contains 14 residues. V shed 4 bases and J shed 1 base, with 8 bases lying between them. The CDR3: CASSSQRSNQPQHF. The CDR3 coding sequence is TGTGCCAGCAGCTCCCAGAGAAGCAATCAGCCCCAGCATTTT.

This rearrangement joins TRBV20-1 to TRBJ2-7; D uncertain. V dropped 5 bases and J dropped 1 base, with 9 bases sitting between them. Germline CDR1 DFQATT, CDR2 SNEGSKA (reference sequence). This CDR3 is built from 12 residues. The CDR3 coding sequence is TGCAGTGCTTTAGCTCAGTCCTACGAGCAGTACTTC. Translated: CSALAQSYEQYF.

The V gene is TRBV15, the J gene TRBJ2-5; 10 bases match TRBD2. Germline assignment: CDR1 LNHNV and CDR2 YYDKDF (reference sequence). The CDR3 totals 16 residues. Trimming took 2 bases from V and 1 from J; bases not matched to a gene: 4. The CDR3 spells CATSRSRTSGQETQYF. CDR3 bases: TGTGCCACCAGCAGATCGCGGACTAGCGGCCAAGAGACCCAGTACTTC.

The V and J genes are TRBV6-1 and TRBJ1-2; 12 nucleotides align to TRBD1. Germline CDR1 is MNHNS and CDR2 is SASEGT. The CDR3 runs to 17 residues. J lost 0 bases, V lost 7 bases, and 9 bases had no gene match. The DNA of the CDR3 is TGTGCCAGCATCCCCCGGGACAGGGGGCTTTCTAACTATGGCTACACCTTC. Its protein is CASIPRDRGLSNYGYTF.